This TCR beta chain was observed in a study of blood T cells in healthy people across ages. The second PCR ran 7 to 11 cycles with a sample-barcoded 5' primer and J-beta primers. TCRdb ran MiXCR on the 5' RACE reads and lists one entry per CDR3 protein. The data contain 870,000 or so distinct CDR3 sequences, around 28% of them singletons. Total RNA extracted from each sample amounted to at least 6 micrograms. General observations from the study: Per million T cells, TCR beta diversity dropped about linearly as age rose. Diversity was estimated from one million T cells, and these estimates were considered underestimates. Among long-lived donors, naive CD4+ cells were more numerous and diversity higher than in aged donors.

About this clonotype: Antigen specificity is unknown.

In germline, CDR1 is SGHTA, CDR2 FQGNSA. The CDR3 extends over 15 amino acids. The TCR comes from a woman older than 75 in good health. The chain uses TRBV7-2 and TRBJ2-7; 9 bases map to TRBD1. The end of the DNA fits TRBJ2-5 better, so the J call may be wrong. Sequences were obtained from blood. The CDR3 loop reads CASSRDRVGRETQYF. The CDR3 region has the DNA TGTGCCAGCAGCCGGGACAGGGTAGGGCGGGAGACCCAGTACTTC.